These 28 T cell receptor beta chains were all obtained from the same sample, sequenced in a study of early T cells in non-severe SARS-CoV-2 infection. TCRdb independently ran MiXCR on the 5' RACE reads; one entry per CDR3 protein. The profile shows approximately 42,000 distinct CDR3 sequences, 5.5% to 6.5% of them singletons. The sequenced sample consisted of whole blood. These receptors came from an adult who was a healthcare worker with PCR-confirmed SARS-CoV-2 infection or an uninfected control (not recorded which).

This clonotype was observed many times. J is TRBJ2-5 and V is TRBV9; no definite D call. Germline V lookup: CDR1 SGDLS, CDR2 YYNGEE. The V and J ends lost 4 bases and 1 base respectively, with 14 bases between them. This CDR3 comprises 15 residues. As DNA, the CDR3 is TGTGCCAGCAGCTCCGATGGGATGAGCCAAGAGACCCAGTACTTC. Encoded protein: CASSSDGMSQETQYF. Supplemented by reference TRBV9 and TRBJ2-5, the full variable domain reads DSGVTQTPKHLITATGQRVTLRCSPRSGDLSVYWYQQSLDQGLQFLIQYYNGEERAKGNILERFSAQQFPDLHSELNLSSLELGDSALYFCASSSDGMSQETQYFGPGTRLLVL.

This clonotype showed up many times. The CDR3 here is CSARGGHPGYIQYF. The CDR3 nucleotides are TGCAGTGCTAGAGGTGGACACCCGGGGTACATTCAGTACTTC. The chain has TRBV20-1 and TRBJ2-4; D possibly uses TRBD1 or TRBD2 (5 bases each). CDR3 length: 14 residues. Per the germline V gene, CDR1 is DFQATT and CDR2 is SNEGSKA (reference sequence). V was cut by 1 base and J by 8 bases, with 15 bases left in between.

This clonotype appeared a few times. The V and J genes are TRBV24-1 and TRBJ2-5, with TRBD1 matching 7 bases. CDR1 is KGHDR, CDR2 SFDVKD, per germline. The length of the CDR3 is 12 residues. Trimming removed 9 bases from V and 6 bases from J; junction bases left unmatched: 6. CDR3 residues: CATGTDLQTQYF. The CDR3 DNA is TGTGCCACCGGGACAGATTTGCAGACCCAGTACTTC.

At least ten counts were recorded for this clonotype. This chain joins TRBV11-2 and TRBJ2-1, with a weak D call TRBD1 (6 bases). Per germline, CDR1 SGHAT and CDR2 FQNNGV. Trimming removed 5 bases from V and 6 bases from J, with 17 bases in between. CDR3 length equals 15 residues. CDR3 nucleotides: TGTGCCAGCAGCCCAGGGGCAGTCTCCGGCAATGAGCAGTTCTTC. Its protein product is CASSPGAVSGNEQFF.

This clonotype was detected only a few times. The CDR3: CASSLENRDRDTGELFF. CDR3 DNA sequence: TGCGCCAGCAGCTTGGAAAACCGGGACAGGGATACCGGGGAGCTGTTTTTT. The J gene is TRBJ2-2, the V gene TRBV5-1; TRBD1 matches at 9 bases. Germline assignment: CDR1 SGHRS and CDR2 YFSETQ. With V trimmed by 0 bases and J by 5 bases, 8 bases remained unmatched. This CDR3 has 17 amino acids.

This clonotype was detected many times. V gene TRBV7-9 combines with J gene TRBJ1-2, with TRBD1 matching over 9 bases. The length of the CDR3 is 14 residues. The trim removed 5 bases at V and 4 bases at J, leaving 5 bases unmatched. Germline assignment: CDR1 SEHNR and CDR2 FQNEAQ (reference sequence). CDR3 bases: TGTGCCAGCAGCCAGAGGACAGGGGCCTATGGCTACACCTTC. Translation gives CASSQRTGAYGYTF.

This chain joins TRBV6-2 or TRBV6-3 and TRBJ2-3; 10 bases match TRBD1. CDR1 and CDR2 (germline): MNHEY, SVGEGT. The CDR3 contains 17 residues. V was clipped by 4 bases and J by 3 bases; unmatched bases: 10. The CDR3 DNA reads as TGTGCCAGCAGTTCTACATCAGGGACAGGGGAAACAGATACGCAGTATTTT. Its protein product is CASSSTSGTGETDTQYF.

The table lists this clonotype with a few counts. The chain employs TRBV20-1 and TRBJ1-4, with D possibly matching TRBD1 (5 bases). With 5 bases removed from V and 8 bases from J, the gap between germline ends came to 18 bases. CDR1 and CDR2 (germline): DFQATT, SNEGSKA (reference sequence). The CDR3 extends over 14 amino acids. The CDR3 is CSAFRGGDGEKLFF. The CDR3 DNA follows: TGCAGTGCTTTCCGTGGGGGGGATGGGGAAAAACTGTTTTTT.

In this sample, this clonotype turned up many times. The chain has TRBV19 and TRBJ2-7, with D maybe TRBD1 (5 bases). Germline CDR1 reads LNHDA; CDR2 reads SQIVND (reference sequence). The length of the CDR3 is 13 residues. V shed 8 bases and J shed 2 bases, with 13 bases lying between them. In DNA, the CDR3 is TGTGCCAGTGGCCACAGGTTAACCTACGAGCAGTACTTC. Its translation: CASGHRLTYEQYF.

V usage is TRBV27 and J usage is TRBJ1-6, with TRBD1 identical over 11 bases. V shed 3 bases and J 6 bases; nucleotides not matched to a gene: 7. The germline gives CDR1 MNHEY, CDR2 SMNVEV (reference sequence). CDR3 length: 17 residues. The DNA of the CDR3 is TGTGCCAGCAGTTTGGACAGGGGGCCGGGGAGTAATTCACCCCTCCACTTT. Translated, it gives CASSLDRGPGSNSPLHF.

This clonotype was picked up many times. The rearrangement uses TRBV6-1 and TRBJ1-4; 7 positions agree with TRBD1. CDR1 and CDR2 (germline): MNHNS, SASEGT. The CDR3 runs to 14 residues. Trimming at V came to 6 bases and at J to 3 bases, leaving 4 bases not matched to a gene. The CDR3 DNA reads TGTGCCAGCAGGACCGGGACAGCTAATGAAAAACTGTTTTTT. This sequence encodes CASRTGTANEKLFF.

This clonotype was counted at least ten times. The chain has TRBV11-2 and TRBJ1-1; the D is unclear. The CDR3 spans 13 residues. Trimming removed 3 bases at V and 1 base at J, with 6 bases between. The germline V gene encodes CDR1 SGHAT and CDR2 FQNNGV. The CDR3 DNA follows: TGTGCCAGCAGCTTCTTGAGGAACACTGAAGCTTTCTTT. This encodes CASSFLRNTEAFF.

This chain connects TRBV10-3 to TRBJ2-7, with unresolved D. The CDR3 has 12 amino acids. Trimming removed 2 bases from V and 7 bases from J, with 9 bases in between. The germline V gene encodes CDR1 ENHRY and CDR2 SYGVKD. The CDR3 loop is CAISEGPEEQYF. The CDR3 DNA is TGTGCCATCAGTGAGGGCCCTGAGGAGCAGTACTTC.

This sequence joins TRBV7-7 and TRBJ2-1, with a possible D match to TRBD2 (6 bases). Trimming left V 5 bases short and J 0 bases short, with 11 bases between. The CDR3 extends over 15 amino acids. Germline lookup yields CDR1 SSHAT and CDR2 FNYEAQ (reference sequence). The CDR3 region is CASSPDYSSYNEQFF. CDR3 in DNA: TGTGCCAGCAGCCCGGACTATTCCTCCTACAATGAGCAGTTCTTC.

The rearrangement uses TRBV19 and TRBJ2-3; 10 bases are a match to TRBD2. The ends lost 5 bases at V and 5 bases at J; junction bases unmatched: 7. The CDR3 totals 15 residues. CDR1 LNHDA and CDR2 SQIVND come from the germline V gene (reference sequence). The CDR3 DNA follows: TGTGCCAGTAGTTCCAGCGGGGGGGCCATAGATACGCAGTATTTT. This gives the protein CASSSSGGAIDTQYF.

This clonotype was counted many times. The chain combines TRBV5-1 with TRBJ2-5; D is perhaps TRBD1 or TRBD2 (7 bases each). The germline V gene encodes CDR1 SGHRS and CDR2 YFSETQ. V shed 1 base and J shed 10 bases, with 23 bases lying between them. The CDR3 has 16 amino acids. CDR3 DNA sequence: TGCGCCAGCAGCTTGACTTCGGGGGACAGTCCGGGAGGCCAGTACTTC. Protein: CASSLTSGDSPGGQYF.

This clonotype was detected many times. This chain links TRBV6-2 or TRBV6-3 with TRBJ1-1; no firm D call. CDR1 is MNHEY and CDR2 is SVGEGT in the germline V gene. Trimming shortened V by 2 bases and J by 9 bases, and 19 bases separated the two germline ends. There are 15 residues in the CDR3. The CDR3 protein is CASSYAVGRPFQAFF. The CDR3, as DNA: TGTGCCAGCAGTTACGCCGTTGGGCGCCCATTCCAAGCTTTCTTT.

The chain carries TRBV2 and TRBJ1-5; maybe TRBD1 (6 bases). Per germline, CDR1 SNHLY and CDR2 FYNNEI. V lost 4 bases and J lost 0, with 19 bases in between. CDR3 length: 18 amino acids. CDR3 bases: TGTGCCAGCAGTGTCGACAGGTCCAACGATCCTAGCAATCAGCCCCAGCATTTT. Encoded protein: CASSVDRSNDPSNQPQHF.

The chain recombines TRBV6-2 or TRBV6-3 with TRBJ1-1; D is perhaps TRBD1 (6 bases). The CDR3 is made up of 15 amino acids. V lost 6 bases to trimming and J lost 0 bases, with 14 bases between them. The germline V gene has CDR1 MNHEY and CDR2 SVGEGT. The DNA of the CDR3 is TGTGCCAGCAGAAACCCGGGACACCTGAACACTGAAGCTTTCTTT. It translates to CASRNPGHLNTEAFF.

The V and J genes are TRBV30 and TRBJ2-1, with D unresolved. Germline CDR1 is GTSNPN and CDR2 is SVGIG (reference sequence). The V end was cut by 3 bases, the J end by 10 bases, with 7 bases between. This CDR3 contains 10 residues. The CDR3 is CAWRQKEQFF. CDR3 nucleotides: TGTGCCTGGAGGCAAAAGGAGCAGTTCTTC.

Many counts were recorded for this clonotype. V is TRBV5-4 and J is TRBJ1-1; the match to TRBD1 covers 7 bases. V shed 3 bases, J shed 6 bases, and the junction held 14 bases outside the gene matches. The CDR3 extends over 16 amino acids. Germline V gives CDR1 SGHNT, CDR2 YYREEE (reference sequence). The CDR3: CASSSDRVGYGAEAFF. CDR3 sequence (DNA): TGTGCCAGCAGCTCCGACAGGGTTGGTTACGGGGCTGAAGCTTTCTTT. The full variable domain, rest sourced from reference TRBV5-4 and TRBJ1-1, is ETGVTQSPTHLIKTRGQQVTLRCSSQSGHNTVSWYQQALGQGPQFIFQYYREEENGRGNFPPRFSGLQFPNYSSELNVNALELDDSALYLCASSSDRVGYGAEAFFGQGTRLTVV.

The rearrangement uses TRBV6-6 and TRBJ1-1, with 10 nucleotides matching TRBD1. Unmatched junction bases numbered 5, after V lost 9 bases and J lost 4 bases. In germline, CDR1 is MNHNY, CDR2 SVGAGI (reference sequence). This CDR3 has 13 residues. The CDR3 here is CASGDRGSTEAFF. CDR3 DNA: TGTGCCAGTGGGGACAGGGGAAGCACTGAAGCTTTCTTT.

This clonotype was seen repeatedly, ten times or more. This sequence may be a read error, since a much larger clone differs from it by one base. V usage is TRBV20-1 and J usage is TRBJ1-1, with 8 bases aligning to TRBD1. The germline V gene encodes CDR1 DFQATT and CDR2 SNEGSKA (reference sequence). The CDR3 is 12 residues long. DNA of the CDR3: TGCAGTGCTAGGACAGGGGACACTGAAGTTTTCTTT. Translation: CSARTGDTEVFF.

Notes on this clonotype: A much larger clone sits a single nucleotide away, making a read error possible. No conserved phenylalanine or tryptophan ends this CDR3, so it is likely a read error. The chain recombines TRBV19 with TRBJ1-1; the D gene is possibly TRBD1 (5 bases). V was cut by 5 bases and J by 3 bases, with 13 bases left in between. The germline CDR1 and CDR2 sequences are LNHDA and SQIVND (reference sequence). The CDR3 is made up of 14 amino acids. CDR3 sequence: CASSADRGYTEAFS. In nucleotides, the CDR3 is TGTGCCAGTAGTGCCGACAGAGGATACACTGAAGCTTTCTCT.

This clonotype was observed at least ten times. The rearrangement uses TRBV7-2 and TRBJ2-4, with D hard to call. Germline lookup yields CDR1 SGHTA and CDR2 FQGNSA. This CDR3 is built from 15 residues. With 5 bases removed from V and 0 bases from J, the gap between germline ends came to 11 bases. The CDR3 region is CASSLKLGAKNIQYF. The CDR3 coding sequence is TGTGCCAGCAGCCTCAAGTTAGGAGCCAAAAACATTCAGTACTTC.

The chain uses TRBV7-2 and TRBJ2-1, with 9 bases fitting TRBD1. This CDR3 region has 15 residues. Germline V gene sequence: CDR1 SGHTA, CDR2 FQGNSA. The V gene end was trimmed by 6 bases and the J gene end by 4 bases; junction bases not matched to a gene: 7. CDR3 bases: TGTGCCAGCAGGGGGGGGACAGGGATTTACAATGAGCAGTTCTTC. It is translated as CASRGGTGIYNEQFF.

This clonotype was seen ten or more times. This chain uses TRBV7-9 with TRBJ1-5, with D hard to call. The length of the CDR3 is 14 residues. Trimming shortened V by 5 bases and J by 3 bases, and 11 bases separated the two germline ends. Germline CDR1 and CDR2: SEHNR and FQNEAQ (reference sequence). CDR3 DNA: TGTGCCAGCAGCCCGGACGGATTCAATCAGCCCCAGCATTTT. Protein sequence: CASSPDGFNQPQHF. The variable domain in full, with the rest retrieved from reference TRBV7-9 and TRBJ1-5, is DTGVSQNPRHKITKRGQNVTFRCDPISEHNRLYWYRQTLGQGPEFLTYFQNEAQLEKSRLLSDRFSAERPKGSFSTLEIQRTEQGDSAMYLCASSPDGFNQPQHFGDGTRLSIL.

A single count supports this clonotype. Given a much more abundant clone one base away, this may be a read error. The chain employs TRBV5-6 and TRBJ2-2; 8 nucleotides agree with TRBD1. The V and J ends lost 2 bases and 7 bases, in that order; junction bases with no gene match: 4. CDR3 length: 14 residues. CDR1 and CDR2 (germline): SGHDT, YYEEEE. CDR3 protein: CASSFQGAIGELFF. The CDR3 DNA reads as TGTGCCAGCAGCTTCCAGGGGGCGATCGGGGAGCTGTTTTTT.